This T cell receptor (beta chain) was identified in a study of beta chain features in type 1 diabetes. Study-level results: These data did not resolve whether HLA type affects TCRB rearrangement. PCR could preferentially amplify shorter templates, alike in patients and controls. TCRB CDR3 length was moderately but significantly reduced in all four CD4+ subsets of Type 1 diabetes patients.

Germline V gene data show CDR1 as SNHLY and CDR2 as FYNNEI. The CDR3 totals 15 residues. The V segment lost 3 bases and the J segment 7 bases; nucleotides outside the gene matches: 7. Points on this clone: The antigen is undetermined.

Investigators reverse transcribed all isolated RNA, so they sequenced expressed TCRB transcripts. This table comes from immunoSEQ multiplex PCR, and its TCRdb copy is limited to in-frame clones, with some not included. The sample has about 660,000 clones, over 12% seen once; the top ten hold 0.03% to 0.045%. The clonotype originates from a man aged 18 to 30 with type 1 diabetes. Sequenced input: naive CD4+ T cells from blood. V is TRBV2 and J is TRBJ2-1; TRBD2 matches 9 bases. CDR3: CASSEGLAGINEQFF. CDR3 coding DNA: TGTGCCAGCAGTGAGGGTCTAGCGGGAATTAATGAGCAGTTCTTC.